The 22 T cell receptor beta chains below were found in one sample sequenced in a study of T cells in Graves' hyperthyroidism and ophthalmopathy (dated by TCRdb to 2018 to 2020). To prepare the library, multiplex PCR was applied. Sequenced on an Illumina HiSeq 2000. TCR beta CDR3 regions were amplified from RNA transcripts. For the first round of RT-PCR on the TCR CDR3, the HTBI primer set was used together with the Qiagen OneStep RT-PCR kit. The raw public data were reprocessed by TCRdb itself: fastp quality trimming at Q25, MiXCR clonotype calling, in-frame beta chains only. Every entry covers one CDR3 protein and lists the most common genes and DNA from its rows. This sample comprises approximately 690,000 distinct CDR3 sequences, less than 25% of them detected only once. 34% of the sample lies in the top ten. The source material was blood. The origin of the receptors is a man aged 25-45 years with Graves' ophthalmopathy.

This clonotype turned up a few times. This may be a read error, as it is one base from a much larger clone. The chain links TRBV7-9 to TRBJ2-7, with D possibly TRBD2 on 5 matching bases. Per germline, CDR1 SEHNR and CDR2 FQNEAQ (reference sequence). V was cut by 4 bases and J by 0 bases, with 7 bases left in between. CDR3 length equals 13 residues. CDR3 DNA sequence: TGTGCCAGCAGCTGGGAGAGCTCCTACGAGCAGTACTTC. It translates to CASSWESSYEQYF.

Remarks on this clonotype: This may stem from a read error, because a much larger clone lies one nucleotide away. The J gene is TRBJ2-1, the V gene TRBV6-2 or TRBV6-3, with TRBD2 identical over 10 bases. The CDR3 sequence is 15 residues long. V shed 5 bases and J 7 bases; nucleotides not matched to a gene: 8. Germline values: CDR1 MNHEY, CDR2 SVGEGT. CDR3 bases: TGTGCCAGCAGTAACGGACTAGCGGAGCCGAATGAGCAGTTCTTC. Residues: CASSNGLAEPNEQFF.

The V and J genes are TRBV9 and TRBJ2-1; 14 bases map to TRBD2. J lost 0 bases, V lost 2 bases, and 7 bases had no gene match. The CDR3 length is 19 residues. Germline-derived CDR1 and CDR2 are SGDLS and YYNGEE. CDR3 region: CASSVSGTSGSVSYNEQFF. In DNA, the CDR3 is TGTGCCAGCAGCGTTAGCGGGACTAGCGGGAGTGTCTCCTACAATGAGCAGTTCTTC.

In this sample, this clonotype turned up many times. The CDR3 here is CASSLSGQLYEQYF. CDR3 nucleotides: TGCGCCAGCAGCTTGAGCGGACAACTCTACGAGCAGTACTTC. V usage is TRBV5-1 and J usage is TRBJ2-7; D tentatively fits TRBD1 or TRBD2 (5 bases each). The CDR3 sequence is 14 residues long. V was trimmed by 1 base and J by 3 bases, leaving 11 bases between them. Germline V gene lookup returns CDR1 SGHRS and CDR2 YFSETQ.

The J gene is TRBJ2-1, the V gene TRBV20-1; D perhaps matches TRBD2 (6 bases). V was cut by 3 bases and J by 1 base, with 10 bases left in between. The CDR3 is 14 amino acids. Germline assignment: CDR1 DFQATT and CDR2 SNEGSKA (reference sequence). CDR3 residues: CSASGRDSYNEQFF. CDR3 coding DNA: TGCAGTGCTAGCGGGAGAGATTCCTACAATGAGCAGTTCTTC.

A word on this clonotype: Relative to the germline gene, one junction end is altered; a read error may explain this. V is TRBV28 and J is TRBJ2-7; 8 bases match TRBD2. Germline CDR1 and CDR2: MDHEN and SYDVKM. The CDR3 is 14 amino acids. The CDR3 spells CASSASGGAYEHYF. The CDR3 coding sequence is TGTGCCAGCAGCGCTTCGGGGGGGGCCTACGAGCATTACTTC. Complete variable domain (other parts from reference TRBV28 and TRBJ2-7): DVKVTQSSRYLVKRTGEKVFLECVQDMDHENMFWYRQDPGLGLRLIYFSYDVKMKEKGDIPEGYSVSREKKERFSLILESASTNQTSMYLCASSASGGAYEHYFGPGTRLTVT.

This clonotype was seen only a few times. The CDR3, as DNA: TGTGCCAGCAGCGTAGCTCCGGGAGTCGCAGATACGCAGTATTTT. It translates to CASSVAPGVADTQYF. The chain combines TRBV9 with TRBJ2-3; tentatively, D is TRBD2 (6 bases). The V gene lost 0 bases and the J gene lost 4 bases, with 12 bases spanning the gap. From germline, CDR1 is SGDLS and CDR2 YYNGEE. The CDR3 totals 15 residues.

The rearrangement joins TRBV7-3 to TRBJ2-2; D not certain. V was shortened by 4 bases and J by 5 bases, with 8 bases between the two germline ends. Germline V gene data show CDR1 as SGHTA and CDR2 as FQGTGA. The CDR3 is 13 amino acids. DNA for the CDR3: TGTGCCAGCAGCTCCGACTGGACCGGGGAGCTGTTTTTT. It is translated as CASSSDWTGELFF.

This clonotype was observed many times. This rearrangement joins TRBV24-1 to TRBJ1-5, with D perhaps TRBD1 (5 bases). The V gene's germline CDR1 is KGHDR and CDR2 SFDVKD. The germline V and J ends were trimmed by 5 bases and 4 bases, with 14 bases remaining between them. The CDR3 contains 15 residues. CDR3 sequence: CATSGGQGGNQPQHF. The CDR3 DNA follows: TGTGCCACCAGTGGTGGGCAGGGTGGGAATCAGCCCCAGCATTTT.

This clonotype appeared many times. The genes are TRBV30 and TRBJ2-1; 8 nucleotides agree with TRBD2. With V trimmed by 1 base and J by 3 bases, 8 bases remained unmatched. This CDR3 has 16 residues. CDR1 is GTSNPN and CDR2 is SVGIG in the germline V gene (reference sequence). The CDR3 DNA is TGTGCCTGGAGTGGGGAAACTAGCGGCCTCTACAATGAGCAGTTCTTC. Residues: CAWSGETSGLYNEQFF.

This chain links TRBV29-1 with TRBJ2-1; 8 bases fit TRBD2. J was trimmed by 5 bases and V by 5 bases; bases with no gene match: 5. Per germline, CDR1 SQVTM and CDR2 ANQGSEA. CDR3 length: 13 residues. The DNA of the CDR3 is TGCAGCGTTAGGACTAGCAATGACAATGAGCAGTTCTTC. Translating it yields CSVRTSNDNEQFF.

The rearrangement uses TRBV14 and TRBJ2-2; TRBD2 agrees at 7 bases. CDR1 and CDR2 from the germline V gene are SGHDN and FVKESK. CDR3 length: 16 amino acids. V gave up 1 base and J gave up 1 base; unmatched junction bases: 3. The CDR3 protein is CASSQVAGQNTGELFF. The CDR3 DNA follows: TGTGCCAGCAGCCAAGTAGCGGGCCAGAACACCGGGGAGCTGTTTTTT.

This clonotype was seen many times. This chain's CDR3 is CASSTRTGFLSGANVLTF. DNA for the CDR3: TGTGCCAGCAGTACAAGGACAGGGTTTTTGTCTGGGGCCAACGTCCTGACTTTC. V gene TRBV28 combines with J gene TRBJ2-6; 8 bases fit TRBD1. V dropped 5 bases and J dropped 1; count of bases not matched to a gene: 10. The CDR3 length is 18 residues. The germline CDR1 and CDR2 sequences are MDHEN and SYDVKM.

CDR3 in DNA: TGTGCCAGCAGTATAGGAGGGGGGCAATACGAGCAGTACTTC. This codes for CASSIGGGQYEQYF. The rearrangement joins TRBV28 to TRBJ2-7; perhaps D is TRBD1 or TRBD2 (6 bases each). Looked up from germline, CDR1 is MDHEN and CDR2 is SYDVKM. Trimming stripped 5 bases from V and 4 bases from J, with 15 bases between. The CDR3 loop spans 14 amino acids.

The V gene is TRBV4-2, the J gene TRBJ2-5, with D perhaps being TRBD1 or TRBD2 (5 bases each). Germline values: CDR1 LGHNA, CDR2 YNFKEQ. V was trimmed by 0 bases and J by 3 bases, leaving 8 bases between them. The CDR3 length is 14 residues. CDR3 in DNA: TGTGCCAGCAGCCAAGAATGGGGGAAAGAGACCCAGTACTTC. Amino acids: CASSQEWGKETQYF.

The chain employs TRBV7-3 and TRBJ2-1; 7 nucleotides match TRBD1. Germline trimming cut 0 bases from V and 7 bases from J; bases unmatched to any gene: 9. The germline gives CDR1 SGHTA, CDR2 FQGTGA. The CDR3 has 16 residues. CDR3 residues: CASSLTVAAGGNEQFF. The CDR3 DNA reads TGTGCCAGCAGCTTAACTGTCGCGGCAGGGGGAAATGAGCAGTTCTTC. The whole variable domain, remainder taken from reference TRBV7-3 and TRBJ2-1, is GAGVSQTPSNKVTEKGKYVELRCDPISGHTALYWYRQSLGQGPEFLIYFQGTGAADDSGLPNDRFFAVRPEGSVSTLKIQRTERGDSAVYLCASSLTVAAGGNEQFFGPGTRLTVL.

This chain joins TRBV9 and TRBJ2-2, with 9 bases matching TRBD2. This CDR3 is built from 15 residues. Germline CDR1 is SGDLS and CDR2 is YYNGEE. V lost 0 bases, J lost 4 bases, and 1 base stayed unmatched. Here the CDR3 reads CASSVGLAATGELFF. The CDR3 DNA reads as TGTGCCAGCAGCGTAGGACTAGCGGCCACCGGGGAGCTGTTTTTT.

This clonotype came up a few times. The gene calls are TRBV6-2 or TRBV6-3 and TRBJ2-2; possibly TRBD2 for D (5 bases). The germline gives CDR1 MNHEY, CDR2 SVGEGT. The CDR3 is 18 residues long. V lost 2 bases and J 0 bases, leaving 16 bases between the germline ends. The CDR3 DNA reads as TGTGCCAGCAGTTACGGACTTAACAGAGCACCGAACACCGGGGAGCTGTTTTTT. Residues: CASSYGLNRAPNTGELFF.

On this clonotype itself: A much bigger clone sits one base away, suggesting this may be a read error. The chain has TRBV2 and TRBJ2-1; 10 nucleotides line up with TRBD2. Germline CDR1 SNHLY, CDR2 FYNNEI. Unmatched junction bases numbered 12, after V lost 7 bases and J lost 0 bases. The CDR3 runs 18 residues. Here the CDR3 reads CASMDLAGAMGSYNEQFF. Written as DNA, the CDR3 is TGTGCCAGCATGGATCTAGCGGGAGCAATGGGCTCCTACAATGAGCAGTTCTTC.

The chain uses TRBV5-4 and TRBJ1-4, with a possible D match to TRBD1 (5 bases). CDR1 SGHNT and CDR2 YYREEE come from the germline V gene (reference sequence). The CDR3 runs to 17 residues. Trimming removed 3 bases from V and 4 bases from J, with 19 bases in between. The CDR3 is CASSSYRPGPNNEKLFF. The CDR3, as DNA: TGTGCCAGCAGCTCCTACCGACCGGGACCTAATAATGAAAAACTGTTTTTT.

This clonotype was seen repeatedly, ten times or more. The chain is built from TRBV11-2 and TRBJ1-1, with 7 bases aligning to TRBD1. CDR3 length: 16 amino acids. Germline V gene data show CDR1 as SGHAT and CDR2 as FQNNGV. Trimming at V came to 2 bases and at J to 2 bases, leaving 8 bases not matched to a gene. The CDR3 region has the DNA TGTGCCAGCAGCTTATTATCAGGGGGAGAAAACACTGAAGCTTTCTTT. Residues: CASSLLSGGENTEAFF.

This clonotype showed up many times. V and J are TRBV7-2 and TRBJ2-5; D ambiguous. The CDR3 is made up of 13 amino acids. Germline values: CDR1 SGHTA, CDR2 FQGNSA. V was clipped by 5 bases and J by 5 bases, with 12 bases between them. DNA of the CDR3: TGTGCCAGCAGCCCAGTGTCGTGGGAGACCCAGTACTTC. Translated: CASSPVSWETQYF.